The rows below give T cell receptor beta chains drawn from one sample of a study of CD8+ T cells in alopecia areata. The assay was immunoSEQ multiplex PCR, and TCRdb's table has in-frame clones only and misses some. The repertoire consists of 150,000 to 200,000 clones, with around 54% occurring once and the leading ten covering approximately 4.8%. The sample consisted of CD4+ T cells sorted from blood. These TCRs come from a human donor in good health. Each CDR3 is given without its conserved first and last residue.

CDR3: ASSRTYEQY
V: TRBV9
J: TRBJ2-7

CDR3: ASSRQGYEQY
V: TRBV5-4
J: TRBJ2-7

CDR3: AFAGTGGRGELF
V: TRBV30
J: TRBJ2-2

CDR3: ASSDSGTGSYEQY
V: TRBV25-1
J: TRBJ2-7

CDR3: ASSPGGVYNEQF
V: TRBV6-5
J: TRBJ2-1

CDR3: SVELSGANVLT
V: TRBV29-1
J: TRBJ2-6

CDR3: ASSRGQGGPYGYT
V: TRBV11-2
J: TRBJ1-2

CDR3: ASSLEGQGADTQY
V: TRBV5-4
J: TRBJ2-3

CDR3: ASRAGQGSSGELF
V: TRBV7-8
J: TRBJ2-2

CDR3: ASRGDPSSYEQY
V: TRBV2
J: TRBJ2-7

CDR3: ASTDRYEQY
V: TRBV19
J: TRBJ2-7